This TCR beta chain was found in a study of regulatory T cells in long-lasting Graves disease. This clonotype was observed a few times. No antigen is known for it. Study-level findings and limits: Persistent disease preferred TRBV28, TRBJ1-2 and TRBJ2-5; new disease, TRBV20-1 and TRBJ2-1.

The TCR beta library used iRepertoire HTBI primers with Arm-PCR amplification of CDR3. TCRdb reprocessed the multiplex PCR reads via MiXCR and lists one record per CDR3 protein. There are hundreds of thousands of distinct CDR3 sequences in the sample; about 14% occur only once, and roughly 10% lies in the top ten. Germline V CDR1 and CDR2: LGHNA, YNFKEQ. This CDR3 is built from 19 residues. The J segment lost 4 bases and the V segment lost 4 bases, leaving 15 bases of the junction unmatched. Time point here: newly diagnosed GD, antithyroid drugs for less than 3 months. Extracted PBMC RNA gave rise to the TCR library. The same sample was also used in a study of T cells in Graves' hyperthyroidism and ophthalmopathy.

This TCR was recovered from a man between 25 and 39 years old with Graves disease. The genes are TRBV4-2 and TRBJ2-1, with 11 nucleotides matching TRBD2. The source was peripheral blood mononuclear cells (PBMCs), collected at new diagnosis, from a patient treated with antithyroid drugs. For the CDR3, the DNA is TGTGCCAGCAGCCCGGAGGGGGTCCTAGCGGGAGGCTTATACAATGAGCAGTTCTTC. Its translation: CASSPEGVLAGGLYNEQFF.